This T cell receptor (beta chain) derives from a study of T cell responses to AZD1222 COVID-19 vaccine. General observations from the study: Nearly half of spike-specific TCRs reportedly target unmutated variant regions. Repertoire collection took place solely once the T cell response had peaked. Possibly, clonal diversity was underestimated; donors were largely white British and included more females.

Profiling relied on immunoSEQ multiplex PCR, and the TCRdb table lists in-frame clones only, not all of them. The table includes tens of thousands of clones, approximately 80% detected once. Germline V gene data show CDR1 as MNHEY and CDR2 as SMNVEV (reference sequence). The CDR3 extends over 14 amino acids. The ends were cut back, 9 bases at V and 9 bases at J, with 18 bases in the middle. A note on this clone: Its antigen is unknown.

This sequence joins TRBV27 and TRBJ1-6; maybe TRBD1 (5 bases). The material was peripheral blood, obtained on day 0 of AZD1222 vaccination. The source of this sequence is an adult in good health. Here the CDR3 reads CASSRRGVGSPLHF. The CDR3 DNA reads TGTGCCAGTAGCCGAAGGGGTGTGGGTTCACCCCTCCACTTT.